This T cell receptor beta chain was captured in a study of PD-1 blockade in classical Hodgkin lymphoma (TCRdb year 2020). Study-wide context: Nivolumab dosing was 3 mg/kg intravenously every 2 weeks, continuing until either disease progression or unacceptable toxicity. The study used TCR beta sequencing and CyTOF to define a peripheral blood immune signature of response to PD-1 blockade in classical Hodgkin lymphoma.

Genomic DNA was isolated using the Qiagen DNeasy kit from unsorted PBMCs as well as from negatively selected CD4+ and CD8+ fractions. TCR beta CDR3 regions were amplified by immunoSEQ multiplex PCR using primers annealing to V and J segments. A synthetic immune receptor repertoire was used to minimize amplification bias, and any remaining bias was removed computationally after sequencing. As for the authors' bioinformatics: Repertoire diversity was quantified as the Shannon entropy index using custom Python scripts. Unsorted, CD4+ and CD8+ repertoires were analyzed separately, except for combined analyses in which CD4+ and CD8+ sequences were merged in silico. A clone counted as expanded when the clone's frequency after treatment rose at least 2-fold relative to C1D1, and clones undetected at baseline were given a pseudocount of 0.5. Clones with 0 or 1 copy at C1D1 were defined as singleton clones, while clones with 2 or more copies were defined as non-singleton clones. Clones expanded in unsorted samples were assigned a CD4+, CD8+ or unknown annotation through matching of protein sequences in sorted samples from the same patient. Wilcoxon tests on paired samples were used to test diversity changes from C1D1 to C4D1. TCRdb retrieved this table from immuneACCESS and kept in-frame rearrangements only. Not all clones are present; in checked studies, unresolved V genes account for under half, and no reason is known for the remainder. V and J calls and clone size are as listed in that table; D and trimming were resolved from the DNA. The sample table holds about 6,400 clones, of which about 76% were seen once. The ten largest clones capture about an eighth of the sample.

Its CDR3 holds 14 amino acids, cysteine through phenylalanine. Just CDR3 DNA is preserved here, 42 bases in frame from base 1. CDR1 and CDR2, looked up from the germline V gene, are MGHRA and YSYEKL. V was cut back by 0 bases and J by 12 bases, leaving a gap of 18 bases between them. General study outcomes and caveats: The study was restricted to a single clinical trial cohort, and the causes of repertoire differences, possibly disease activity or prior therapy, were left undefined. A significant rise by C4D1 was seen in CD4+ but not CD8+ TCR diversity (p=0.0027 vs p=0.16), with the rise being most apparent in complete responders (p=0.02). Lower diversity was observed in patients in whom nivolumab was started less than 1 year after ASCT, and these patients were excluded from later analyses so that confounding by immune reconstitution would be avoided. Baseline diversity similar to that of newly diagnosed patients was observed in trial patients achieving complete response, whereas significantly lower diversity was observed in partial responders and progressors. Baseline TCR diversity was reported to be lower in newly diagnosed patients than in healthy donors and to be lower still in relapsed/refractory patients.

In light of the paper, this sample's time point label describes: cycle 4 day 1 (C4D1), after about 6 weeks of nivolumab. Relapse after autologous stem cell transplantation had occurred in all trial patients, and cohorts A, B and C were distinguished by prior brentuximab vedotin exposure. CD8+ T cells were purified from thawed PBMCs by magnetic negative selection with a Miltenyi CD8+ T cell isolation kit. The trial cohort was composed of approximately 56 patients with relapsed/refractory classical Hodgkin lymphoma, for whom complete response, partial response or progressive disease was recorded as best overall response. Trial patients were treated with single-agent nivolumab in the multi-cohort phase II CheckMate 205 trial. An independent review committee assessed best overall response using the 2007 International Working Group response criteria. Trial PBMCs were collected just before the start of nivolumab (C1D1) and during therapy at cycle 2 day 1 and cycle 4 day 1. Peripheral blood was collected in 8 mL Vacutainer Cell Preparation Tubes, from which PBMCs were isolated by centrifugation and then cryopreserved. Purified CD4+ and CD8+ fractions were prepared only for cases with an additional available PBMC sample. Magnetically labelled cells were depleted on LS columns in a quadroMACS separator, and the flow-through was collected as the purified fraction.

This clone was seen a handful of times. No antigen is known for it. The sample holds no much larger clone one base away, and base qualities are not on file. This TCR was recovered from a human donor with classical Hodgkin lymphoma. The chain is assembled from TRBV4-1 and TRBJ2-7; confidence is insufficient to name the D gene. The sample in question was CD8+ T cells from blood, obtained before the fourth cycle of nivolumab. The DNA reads TGCGCCAGCAGCCAAGATCATAGGCAGCTTGTGCTGTACTTC. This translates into CASSQDHRQLVLYF.